The 32 T cell receptor beta chains below come from one sample, sequenced in a study of blood T cell repertoires in COVID-19. Profiled with immunoSEQ multiplex PCR; TCRdb holds only in-frame clones, not every one. The sample comprises around 330,000 clones, less than 85% of which are singletons, and 1.9% rests with the top ten. The sequenced material came from PBMCs or T cells enriched from blood (not recorded which). These receptors were obtained from a woman aged 25-40 years who had been exposed to COVID-19.

The chain is built from TRBV4-1 and TRBJ1-5, with D perhaps TRBD1 (5 bases). The CDR3 has 14 residues. V was clipped by 0 bases and J by 7 bases, with 10 bases between them. CDR1 and CDR2 (germline): MGHRA, YSYEKL. The CDR3 spells CASSQDGGEQPQHF. In nucleotides, the CDR3 is TGCGCCAGCAGCCAAGATGGGGGGGAACAGCCCCAGCATTTT.

The V and J genes are TRBV7-2 and TRBJ2-4, with D maybe TRBD2 (7 bases). Trimming removed 0 bases from V and 1 base from J, with 10 bases in between. CDR1 is SGHTA, CDR2 FQGNSA, per germline. The CDR3 sequence is 16 residues long. CDR3 residues: CASSLAGGPAKNIQYF. The CDR3 DNA reads as TGTGCCAGCAGCTTAGCGGGGGGGCCCGCCAAAAACATTCAGTACTTC.

The chain carries TRBV5-1 and TRBJ1-5; 7 bases fit TRBD1. The CDR3 is 15 amino acids. Germline CDR1 and CDR2: SGHRS and YFSETQ. The V gene end was trimmed by 0 bases and the J gene end by 6 bases; junction bases not matched to a gene: 6. CDR3 sequence reads: CASSLVGGAGQPQHF. The CDR3 DNA sequence: TGCGCCAGCAGCTTGGTAGGGGGCGCGGGTCAGCCCCAGCATTTT.

This clone was recorded only once. The chain is built from TRBV5-3 and TRBJ2-1; 13 bases line up with TRBD2. TRBV5-3 is an ORF, with its function uncertain. J was trimmed by 0 bases and V by 4 bases; bases with no gene match: 13. The CDR3 spans 20 residues. CDR3 amino acids: CARSQPTGLAGFSSYNEQFF. CDR3 DNA sequence: TGTGCCAGAAGCCAACCCACGGGACTAGCGGGGTTTAGCTCCTACAATGAGCAGTTCTTC.

Only a few counts were recorded for this clone. This chain joins TRBV30 and TRBJ2-4; 9 positions agree with TRBD1. The CDR3 is made up of 16 amino acids. Germline assignment: CDR1 GTSNPN and CDR2 SVGIG (reference sequence). With V trimmed by 1 base and J by 0 bases, 4 bases remained unmatched. CDR3 sequence: CAWSATGGEAKNIQYF. Written as DNA, the CDR3 is TGTGCCTGGAGTGCAACAGGGGGCGAAGCCAAAAACATTCAGTACTTC.

The V call is TRBV4-1, the J call TRBJ2-5, with 10 bases identical to TRBD2. The germline V gene has CDR1 MGHRA and CDR2 YSYEKL. CDR3 size: 17 residues. The V segment lost 1 base and the J segment 3 bases; nucleotides outside the gene matches: 8. The CDR3 sequence is CASSQVSSGGKKETQYF. CDR3 coding DNA: TGCGCCAGCAGCCAAGTATCTAGCGGGGGTAAAAAAGAGACCCAGTACTTC.

The genes are TRBV7-9 and TRBJ2-7, with D possibly being TRBD1 (6 bases). The CDR3 has 15 amino acids. Germline assignment: CDR1 SEHNR and CDR2 FQNEAQ (reference sequence). V was clipped by 5 bases and J by 6 bases, with 20 bases between them. This CDR3 reads CASSLQTGSLSEQYF. The CDR3 DNA reads as TGTGCCAGCAGCCTTCAGACAGGATCCCTTTCCGAGCAGTACTTC.

As to this clone: This sample also contains other DNA sequences that code for the same CDR3. This chain links TRBV3-1 (or the pseudogene TRBV3-2) with TRBJ2-1; D is ambiguous. The CDR3 runs to 15 residues. The germline V gene has CDR1 LGHDT and CDR2 YNNKEL (reference sequence). V lost 0 bases and J lost 0, with 6 bases in between. The CDR3 region has the DNA TGTGCCAGCAGCCAAGATTCTAGCTCCTACAATGAGCAGTTCTTC. As protein: CASSQDSSSYNEQFF.

The J gene is TRBJ1-4, the V gene TRBV15; 7 bases map to TRBD1. Looked up from germline, CDR1 is LNHNV and CDR2 is YYDKDF (reference sequence). The CDR3 has 14 residues. Trimming removed 4 bases from V and 7 bases from J; junction bases left unmatched: 6. CDR3 loop: CATSKDRAIEKLFF. CDR3 sequence (DNA): TGTGCCACCAGCAAAGACAGGGCTATTGAAAAACTGTTTTTT.

The chain has TRBV7-2 and TRBJ2-1, with 8 bases matching TRBD2. The CDR3 is 13 residues long. The V segment lost 5 bases and the J segment 7 bases; nucleotides outside the gene matches: 4. The germline gives CDR1 SGHTA, CDR2 FQGNSA. CDR3 loop: CASSQGLENEQFF. The CDR3 DNA reads TGTGCCAGCAGCCAGGGACTAGAAAATGAGCAGTTCTTC.

The chain combines TRBV13 with TRBJ2-7, with TRBD1 matching over 9 bases. CDR3 length equals 16 residues. Trimming removed 5 bases from V and 3 bases from J; junction bases left unmatched: 11. Germline CDR1 and CDR2: PRHDT and FYEKMQ (reference sequence). CDR3 region: CASSADGTGLFYEQYF. CDR3 coding DNA: TGTGCCAGCAGCGCGGATGGGACAGGGCTATTCTACGAGCAGTACTTC.

The CDR3 protein is CASSEHSGTGYGYTF. In DNA form, the CDR3 reads TGTGCCAGCAGCGAACATTCCGGGACAGGGTATGGCTACACCTTC. The chain uses TRBV9 and TRBJ1-2; 9 bases line up with TRBD1. With 3 bases clipped from V and 5 bases from J, the junction kept 8 bases outside the gene matches. The CDR3 spans 15 residues. Per the germline V gene, CDR1 is SGDLS and CDR2 is YYNGEE.

The chain combines TRBV19 with TRBJ1-4, with 8 bases lining up with TRBD1. This CDR3 comprises 15 residues. J gave up 5 bases and V 4 bases, and 6 bases lay outside the gene matches. From germline, CDR1 is LNHDA and CDR2 SQIVND (reference sequence). The CDR3 DNA follows: TGTGCCAGTAGTACTTTGGACAGGGAGAATGAAAAACTGTTTTTT. This codes for CASSTLDRENEKLFF.

CDR3 loop: CASSLGLLKQGAVEQYF. The CDR3, as DNA: TGCGCCAGCAGTCTTGGGCTCTTGAAACAGGGGGCGGTGGAGCAGTACTTC. The chain carries TRBV10-1 and TRBJ2-7; TRBD1 matches 9 bases. Germline V gene data show CDR1 as WNHNN and CDR2 as SYGVQD (reference sequence). This CDR3 spans 17 amino acids. Germline trimming cut 5 bases from V and 7 bases from J; bases unmatched to any gene: 18.

The CDR3 protein is CSVEKTGWNTEAFF. Written as DNA, the CDR3 is TGCAGCGTTGAGAAGACAGGGTGGAACACTGAAGCTTTCTTT. The gene calls are TRBV29-1 and TRBJ1-1; 7 bases agree with TRBD1. The junction had 5 bases not matched to a gene; V was cut back by 3 bases and J by 1 base. The CDR3 runs to 14 residues. CDR1 is SQVTM, CDR2 ANQGSEA, per germline.

V usage is TRBV2 and J usage is TRBJ1-4, with D unresolved. V shed 0 bases and J shed 8 bases, with 16 bases lying between them. The V gene's germline CDR1 is SNHLY and CDR2 FYNNEI. The CDR3 totals 16 residues. CDR3 DNA sequence: TGTGCCAGCAGTGAAGCCTGGCAGAGTAGCCTCGAAAAACTGTTTTTT. Translated, it gives CASSEAWQSSLEKLFF.

This clone has a count of ten or more. The chain uses TRBV7-9 and TRBJ2-7; D is perhaps TRBD2 (5 bases). Trimming pared 5 bases from V and 2 bases from J, leaving 10 bases between. The CDR3 loop spans 13 amino acids. Germline CDR1 and CDR2: SEHNR and FQNEAQ (reference sequence). This CDR3 reads CASSSRGPYEQYF. CDR3 DNA sequence: TGTGCCAGCAGCAGCCGGGGTCCCTACGAGCAGTACTTC.

V usage is TRBV19 and J usage is TRBJ1-5; D may be TRBD1 (5 bases). V was clipped by 4 bases and J by 5 bases, with 9 bases between them. CDR3 length: 13 amino acids. The germline V gene has CDR1 LNHDA and CDR2 SQIVND (reference sequence). CDR3 region: CASSNGGDQPQHF. CDR3 DNA: TGTGCCAGTAGTAACGGGGGGGATCAGCCCCAGCATTTT.

This chain uses TRBV7-9 with TRBJ2-2; D is uncertain. V was trimmed by 6 bases and J by 10 bases, leaving 12 bases between them. Germline V lookup: CDR1 SEHNR, CDR2 FQNEAQ (reference sequence). CDR3 length: 12 amino acids. For the CDR3, the DNA is TGTGCCAGCAGTATGGGCCGCCAGGAGCTGTTTTTT. It codes for CASSMGRQELFF.

V gene TRBV4-1 combines with J gene TRBJ1-4, with 10 bases that match TRBD1. Germline V CDR1 and CDR2: MGHRA, YSYEKL. The V gene end was trimmed by 8 bases and the J gene end by 8 bases; junction bases not matched to a gene: 11. The CDR3 spans 15 residues. This chain's CDR3 is CASAGTGAWGEKLFF. In nucleotides, the CDR3 is TGCGCCAGCGCCGGGACAGGGGCATGGGGGGAAAAACTGTTTTTT.

The J gene is TRBJ2-5, the V gene TRBV9; possible D gene TRBD1, 6 bases. V was clipped by 5 bases and J by 2 bases, with 16 bases between them. The germline CDR1 and CDR2 sequences are SGDLS and YYNGEE. The CDR3 has 15 residues. The CDR3 sequence: CASSEGQIQQETQYF. The CDR3 bases are TGTGCCAGCAGTGAAGGACAGATACAGCAAGAGACCCAGTACTTC.

The chain employs TRBV7-9 and TRBJ2-7; D is perhaps TRBD2 (5 bases). There are 13 residues in the CDR3. V lost 1 base, J lost 4 bases, and 8 bases lay in between. Germline V CDR1 and CDR2: SEHNR, FQNEAQ (reference sequence). The CDR3 DNA is TGTGCCAGCAGCTTAGGAACGGGGTACGAGCAGTACTTC. Protein product: CASSLGTGYEQYF.

The chain carries TRBV12-5 and TRBJ2-5; TRBD1 is a possible D gene (5 bases). CDR1 is LGHNT and CDR2 is FRNRAP in the germline V gene. CDR3 length: 14 amino acids. V was shortened by 4 bases and J by 1 base, with 10 bases between the two germline ends. The chain's CDR3 is CASGSRTTQETQYF. In DNA, the CDR3 is TGTGCTAGTGGTTCTAGGACAACCCAAGAGACCCAGTACTTC.

The CDR3 here is CASSLVQGQAEAFF. CDR3 nucleotide sequence: TGTGCCAGCAGCTTAGTACAGGGGCAGGCTGAAGCTTTCTTT. V and J are TRBV7-8 and TRBJ1-1; TRBD1 matches 7 bases. Germline CDR1 SGHVS, CDR2 FQNEAQ. After removal of 1 base from V and 6 bases from J, the junction contained 5 bases not matched to a gene. The CDR3 is made up of 14 amino acids.

This clone showed up just a few times. The V call is TRBV2, the J call TRBJ1-3, with D hard to call. The CDR3 has 14 residues. CDR1 is SNHLY, CDR2 FYNNEI, per germline. V was pared by 5 bases and J by 3 bases, with 11 bases between. CDR3 in DNA: TGTGCCAGCAGTAGTTCCCGGGGTGGAAACACCATATATTTT. Amino acids: CASSSSRGGNTIYF.

The V gene is TRBV5-1, the J gene TRBJ2-2, with D uncertain. Trimming left V 6 bases short and J 5 bases short, with 14 bases between. In germline, CDR1 is SGHRS, CDR2 YFSETQ. The CDR3 is 14 amino acids. Here the CDR3 DNA reads TGCGCCAGCACCTGGTTTGATGCGACCGGGGAGCTGTTTTTT. This sequence encodes CASTWFDATGELFF.

This clone appeared once. The rearrangement links TRBV5-1 to TRBJ2-3; the match to TRBD1 covers 7 bases. V was clipped by 4 bases and J by 11 bases; unmatched bases: 13. Germline CDR1 SGHRS, CDR2 YFSETQ. The CDR3 has 14 residues. The CDR3 DNA reads as TGCGCCAGCAGCCCACCCCGCGACAGGGACGAGCAGTATTTT. It encodes CASSPPRDRDEQYF.

The genes are TRBV7-9 and TRBJ2-7; 15 nucleotides line up with TRBD2. This CDR3 has 16 amino acids. V was clipped by 5 bases and J by 3 bases; unmatched bases: 5. Germline V gene data show CDR1 as SEHNR and CDR2 as FQNEAQ (reference sequence). As DNA, the CDR3 is TGTGCCAGCAGCAGGGGACTAGCGGGAGGATACTACGAGCAGTACTTC. The encoded protein is CASSRGLAGGYYEQYF.

This chain uses TRBV3-1 (or the pseudogene TRBV3-2) with TRBJ2-7, with 9 bases fitting TRBD2. J lost 3 bases, V lost 1 base, and 10 bases had no gene match. The CDR3 covers 17 residues. CDR1 is LGHDT and CDR2 is YNNKEL in the germline V gene (reference sequence). In nucleotides, the CDR3 is TGTGCCAGCAGCCAAGGAGCTCCAGCGGGAGGTATCTACGAGCAGTACTTC. This codes for CASSQGAPAGGIYEQYF.

This chain links TRBV28 with TRBJ1-1; no clear D gene. Per the germline V gene, CDR1 is MDHEN and CDR2 is SYDVKM. V shed 1 base and J shed 6 bases, with 9 bases lying between them. There are 13 residues in the CDR3. The CDR3 spells CASSLSFPPEAFF. The DNA of the CDR3 is TGTGCCAGCAGTTTATCATTCCCCCCTGAAGCTTTCTTT.

Details on this clone: The sample has other DNA sequences that encode this CDR3 too. This rearrangement joins TRBV14 to TRBJ1-1; 7 nucleotides align to TRBD1. The J segment lost 1 base and the V segment lost 6 bases, leaving 2 bases of the junction unmatched. The CDR3 totals 13 residues. Looked up from germline, CDR1 is SGHDN and CDR2 is FVKESK. The CDR3: CASSRQGNTEAFF. Here the CDR3 DNA reads TGTGCCAGCAGTCGACAGGGGAACACTGAAGCTTTCTTT.

V gene TRBV28 combines with J gene TRBJ2-3; possibly TRBD2 for D (6 bases). The V gene's germline CDR1 is MDHEN and CDR2 SYDVKM. Trimming took 2 bases from V and 2 from J, leaving 11 bases between them. This CDR3 has 15 amino acids. In DNA form, the CDR3 reads TGTGCCAGCAGTTTAGCGGGGTCCTACACAGATACGCAGTATTTT. Translation gives CASSLAGSYTDTQYF.